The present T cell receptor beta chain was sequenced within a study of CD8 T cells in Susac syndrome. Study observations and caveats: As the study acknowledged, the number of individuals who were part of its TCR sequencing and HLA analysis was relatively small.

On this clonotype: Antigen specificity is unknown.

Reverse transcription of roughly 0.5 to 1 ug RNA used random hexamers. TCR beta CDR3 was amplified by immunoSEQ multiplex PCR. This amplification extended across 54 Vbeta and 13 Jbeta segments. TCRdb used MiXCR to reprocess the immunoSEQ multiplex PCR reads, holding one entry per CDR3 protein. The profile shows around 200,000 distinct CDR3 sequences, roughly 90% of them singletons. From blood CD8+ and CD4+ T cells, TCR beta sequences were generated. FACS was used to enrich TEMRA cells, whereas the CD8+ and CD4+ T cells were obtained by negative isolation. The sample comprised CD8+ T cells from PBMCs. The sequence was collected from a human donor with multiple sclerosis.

CDR3 loop: CASSIGAGEADGYTF. DNA of the CDR3: TGTGCCAGTAGTATAGGCGCAGGGGAAGCGGATGGCTACACCTTC. The chain is built from TRBV19 and TRBJ1-2, with D possibly matching TRBD1 (6 bases). The V and J ends lost 1 base and 6 bases respectively, with 15 bases between them. The CDR3 totals 15 residues. Per the germline V gene, CDR1 is LNHDA and CDR2 is SQIVND (reference sequence). The full variable domain, its missing parts supplied by reference TRBV19 and TRBJ1-2, is DGGITQSPKYLFRKEGQNVTLSCEQNLNHDAMYWYRQDPGQGLRLIYYSQIVNDFQKGDIAEGYSVSREKKESFPLTVTSAQKNPTAFYLCASSIGAGEADGYTFGSGTRLTVV.